This passage covers 16 T cell receptor beta chains from one sample sequenced in a study of shared clonotypes between healthy human individuals. Using immunoSEQ multiplex PCR, the repertoire was profiled, and TCRdb retains in-frame clones only, with some absent. The sample gives over a million clones, over 95% of which show up once; 1.2% is in the top ten. Sequenced material: naive CD4+ T cells sorted from blood. The sample's subset: CD45RA+ positively selected. These receptors originate from a man aged 30 to 39 in good health.

The chain uses TRBV5-1 and TRBJ2-3; 9 bases line up with TRBD2. The CDR3 consists of 16 residues. Germline V gene sequence: CDR1 SGHRS, CDR2 YFSETQ. After removal of 4 bases from V and 7 bases from J, the junction contained 13 bases not matched to a gene. The CDR3 bases are TGCGCCAGCAGCCTTAGAGCCGGGACTAGCTCAAATACGCAGTATTTT. The encoded protein is CASSLRAGTSSNTQYF.

V is TRBV7-2 and J is TRBJ2-7; the match to TRBD1 covers 9 bases. Germline V gene sequence: CDR1 SGHTA, CDR2 FQGNSA. The length of the CDR3 is 15 residues. Losses at the gene ends were 0 bases for V and 6 bases for J; bases not matched to a gene: 6. The CDR3 sequence: CASSLAPGQGGEQYF. The CDR3 DNA sequence: TGTGCCAGCAGCTTAGCCCCGGGACAGGGAGGCGAGCAGTACTTC.

This clone is a singleton in its sample. J is TRBJ2-7 and V is TRBV7-9; a weak D match, TRBD2 (6 bases). V lost 6 bases and J 0 bases, leaving 12 bases between the germline ends. Germline V gene data show CDR1 as SEHNR and CDR2 as FQNEAQ (reference sequence). The CDR3 consists of 14 residues. CDR3 DNA: TGTGCCAGCAGTTCGGGGGTAAGCTCCTACGAGCAGTACTTC. Encoded protein: CASSSGVSSYEQYF.

This clone was recorded once. This chain connects TRBV6-6 to TRBJ1-3; D remains unclear. Germline V gene sequence: CDR1 MNHNY, CDR2 SVGAGI (reference sequence). The CDR3 has 15 amino acids. V was shortened by 2 bases and J by 0 bases, with 8 bases between the two germline ends. The DNA for the CDR3 is TGTGCCAGCAGTTACGGGGTGAGCTCTGGAAACACCATATATTTT. This translates into CASSYGVSSGNTIYF.

This chain uses TRBV28 with TRBJ2-7, with D perhaps matching TRBD1 (8 bases). Germline V gene lookup returns CDR1 MDHEN and CDR2 SYDVKM. The CDR3 runs to 14 residues. The V end lost 4 bases, the J end lost 3 bases, and 13 bases lay between the germline ends. CDR3 amino acids: CASSSTGEGYEQYF. In DNA form, the CDR3 reads TGTGCCAGCAGTTCGACAGGGGAGGGCTACGAGCAGTACTTC.

This chain joins TRBV2 and TRBJ1-1; 7 nucleotides line up with TRBD1. In germline, CDR1 is SNHLY, CDR2 FYNNEI. With V trimmed by 2 bases and J by 4 bases, 1 base remained unmatched. The CDR3 is 13 amino acids. The CDR3, as DNA: TGTGCCAGCAGTGAACAGGGGGGCACTGAAGCTTTCTTT. Translating it yields CASSEQGGTEAFF.

About this clone: Other DNA sequences from this sample encode an identical CDR3 as well. The chain carries TRBV18 and TRBJ1-2; 7 positions match TRBD1. The CDR3 covers 13 residues. Trimming cost V 1 base and J 6 bases; bases outside gene matches: 2. CDR1 and CDR2 (germline): KGHSH, LQKENI. The CDR3 reads CASSPLDRDGYTF. For the CDR3, the DNA is TGTGCCAGCTCACCACTTGACAGGGATGGCTACACCTTC.

With respect to this clone: Other DNA variants within this sample encode the same CDR3. The V gene is TRBV18, the J gene TRBJ2-3; D ambiguous. V gave up 3 bases and J gave up 5 bases, with 6 bases separating them. CDR1 KGHSH and CDR2 LQKENI come from the germline V gene. This CDR3 is built from 12 residues. The CDR3 reads CASSPREDTQYF. CDR3 nucleotides: TGTGCCAGCTCACCCAGAGAAGATACGCAGTATTTT. Full variable domain (rest looked up from reference TRBV18 and TRBJ2-3): NAGVMQNPRHLVRRRGQEARLRCSPMKGHSHVYWYRQLPEEGLKFMVYLQKENIIDESGMPKERFSAEFPKEGPSILRIQQVVRGDSAAYFCASSPREDTQYFGPGTRLTVL.

Here the CDR3 DNA reads TGTGCCAGCAGACAGACAGGGAACACTGAAGCTTTCTTT. Translating it yields CASRQTGNTEAFF. The genes are TRBV6-1 and TRBJ1-1; tentatively, D is TRBD1 (6 bases). Trimming shortened V by 6 bases and J by 1 base, and 9 bases separated the two germline ends. CDR3 size: 13 residues. Per the germline V gene, CDR1 is MNHNS and CDR2 is SASEGT.

This clone occurred once. V usage is TRBV7-2 and J usage is TRBJ1-2; D gene ambiguous. Germline-derived CDR1 and CDR2 are SGHTA and FQGNSA. This CDR3 spans 14 amino acids. V lost 3 bases, J lost 5 bases, and 13 bases lay in between. CDR3 region: CASSFAGTFYGYTF. The CDR3 DNA reads TGTGCCAGCAGCTTTGCCGGAACCTTTTATGGCTACACCTTC.

V gene TRBV10-2 combines with J gene TRBJ1-3; D is perhaps TRBD1 (5 bases). Germline CDR1 WSHSY, CDR2 SAAADI. The CDR3 runs 15 residues. The germline V and J ends were trimmed by 6 bases and 0 bases, with 12 bases remaining between them. The CDR3 DNA reads as TGCGCCAGCAGCCTTACGACAGACTCTGGAAACACCATATATTTT. Encoded protein: CASSLTTDSGNTIYF.

The genes are TRBV11-2 and TRBJ2-3; perhaps TRBD2 as D (5 bases). CDR3 size: 17 residues. The germline CDR1 and CDR2 sequences are SGHAT and FQNNGV. The germline V and J ends were trimmed by 5 bases and 2 bases, with 20 bases remaining between them. In DNA form, the CDR3 reads TGTGCCAGCAGCCCTAGCCAACGAGGGAGCCCCACAGATACGCAGTATTTT. Amino acid sequence: CASSPSQRGSPTDTQYF.

The rearrangement uses TRBV15 and TRBJ2-7; 14 positions match TRBD2. Germline V lookup: CDR1 LNHNV, CDR2 YYDKDF (reference sequence). V shed 6 bases, J shed 3 bases, and the junction held 7 bases outside the gene matches. This CDR3 spans 16 amino acids. In nucleotides, the CDR3 is TGTGCCACCAGAGGACTAGCGGGAGGCCGAAACTACGAGCAGTACTTC. It translates to CATRGLAGGRNYEQYF.

The chain couples TRBV5-8 to TRBJ2-2; D gene uncertain. The germline V gene encodes CDR1 SGHTS and CDR2 YDEGEE. Trimming pared 4 bases from V and 5 bases from J, leaving 12 bases between. The CDR3 runs 14 residues. The CDR3 nucleotides read TGTGCCAGCAGCACGGCACAGCTTACCGGGGAGCTGTTTTTT. This translates into CASSTAQLTGELFF.

The V and J genes are TRBV28 and TRBJ2-7, with a weak D call TRBD1 (6 bases). The CDR3 has 14 residues. The germline V gene has CDR1 MDHEN and CDR2 SYDVKM. The V end lost 6 bases, the J end lost 0 bases, and 12 bases lay between the germline ends. The CDR3 reads CASRGAQSSYEQYF. DNA for the CDR3: TGTGCCAGCAGGGGGGCGCAGAGCTCCTACGAGCAGTACTTC.

This clone was recorded only once. The rearrangement uses TRBV28 and TRBJ1-4, with D possibly TRBD1 on 5 matching bases. Trimming took off 6 bases at V and 5 bases at J, with 16 bases between the two ends. Germline CDR1 reads MDHEN; CDR2 reads SYDVKM. This CDR3 is built from 15 residues. Here the CDR3 reads CASSGDGGANEKLFF. The CDR3, as DNA: TGTGCCAGCAGCGGGGACGGAGGCGCCAATGAAAAACTGTTTTTT.